This TCR beta chain was retrieved from a study of T-cell memory formation after mild COVID-19. Across the study: Largely, TCR clusters stayed within a single donor. Study results and caveats: Day 37-peaking second-wave clones had unconfirmed SARS-CoV-2 specificity. Certain responding clones were present in pre-infection memory, suggesting participation of cross-reactive memory.

TCRdb reprocessed the 5' RACE reads with MiXCR, giving one entry per CDR3 protein. The sample yields hundreds of thousands of distinct CDR3 sequences, approximately 8% seen once. A few counts support this clonotype. Its specificity is unknown. V was clipped by 6 bases and J by 1 base; unmatched bases: 8. This CDR3 is built from 16 residues. Germline values: CDR1 MNHEY, CDR2 SVGAGI. The TCR originated in a man aged 18 to 30 who had mild COVID-19 (a few samples of this study predate the infection). Cell type and time point are not known. Sequencing was performed on PBMCs or a T cell subset sorted from them (not recorded which). The chain carries TRBV6-5 and TRBJ1-5; 8 positions match TRBD1. In nucleotides, the CDR3 is TGTGCCAGCAGAAGCAGACAGGGGAACAGCAATCAGCCCCAGCATTTT. Amino acids: CASRSRQGNSNQPQHF.